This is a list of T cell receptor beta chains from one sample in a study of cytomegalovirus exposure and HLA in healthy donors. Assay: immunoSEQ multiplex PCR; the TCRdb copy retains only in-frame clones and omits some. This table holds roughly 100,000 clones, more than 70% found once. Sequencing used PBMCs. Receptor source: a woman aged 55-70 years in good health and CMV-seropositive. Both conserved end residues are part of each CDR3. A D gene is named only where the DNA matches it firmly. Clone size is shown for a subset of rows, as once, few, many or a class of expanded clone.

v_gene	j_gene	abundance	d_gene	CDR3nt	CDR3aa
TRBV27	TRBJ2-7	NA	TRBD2	TGTGCCAGCAGACGCTCAGCGGGAGTAGGCGAGCAGTACTTC	CASRRSAGVGEQYF
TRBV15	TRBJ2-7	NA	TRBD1	TGTGCCACCAGCACAGGGGACAGCTCCTACGAGCAGTACTTC	CATSTGDSSYEQYF
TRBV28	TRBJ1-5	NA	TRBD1	TGTGCCAGCGGACAGGGGAGGAAGCCCCAGCATTTT	CASGQGRKPQHF
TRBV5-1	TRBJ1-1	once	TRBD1	TGCGCCAGCAGCGCCCGACAGGGGGCGAGCACTGAAGCTTTCTTT	CASSARQGASTEAFF
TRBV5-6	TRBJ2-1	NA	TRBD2	TGTGCCAGCAGCTTGATTCGGGGGGGCAATGAGCAGTTCTTC	CASSLIRGGNEQFF
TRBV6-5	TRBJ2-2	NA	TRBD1	TGTGCCAGCAGTTACGGGTGGACAGGGGTTATCGGGGAGCTGTTTTTT	CASSYGWTGVIGELFF
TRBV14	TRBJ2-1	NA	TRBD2	TGTGCCAGCAGCCAAAGTAGCCTAGCGGGAGAGCAGTTCTTC	CASSQSSLAGEQFF
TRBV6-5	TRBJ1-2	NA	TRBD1	TGTGCCAGCAGAGCGACAGGGAGTGATGGCTACACCTTC	CASRATGSDGYTF
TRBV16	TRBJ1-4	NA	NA	TGTGCCAGCAGCCAATCCACAGTGGCAGACGAAAAACTGTTTTTT	CASSQSTVADEKLFF
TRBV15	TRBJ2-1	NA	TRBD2	TGTGCCACCAGCAGAGAAATAGCGGGAGAGGCCTACAATGAGCAGTTCTTC	CATSREIAGEAYNEQFF
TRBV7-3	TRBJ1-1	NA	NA	TGTGCCAGCAGCCTCACAGGGAACACTGAAGCTTTCTTT	CASSLTGNTEAFF
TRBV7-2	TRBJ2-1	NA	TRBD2	TGTGCCAGCAGCTCCCTAGCGGGAGGCGACAATGAGCAGTTCTTC	CASSSLAGGDNEQFF
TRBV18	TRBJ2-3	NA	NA	TGTGCCAGCTCACTCGGGAGCGGAGCATCAGATACGCAGTATTTT	CASSLGSGASDTQYF
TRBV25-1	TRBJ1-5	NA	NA	TGTGCCAGCAGTAGTCGGGATAGAGGTCCCCAGCATTTT	CASSSRDRGPQHF